This TCR beta chain originates from a study of blood T cell repertoires in COVID-19. Per germline, CDR1 MNHEY and CDR2 SVGEGT. The CDR3 has 16 residues. V lost 2 bases, J lost 1 base, and 7 bases stayed unmatched. Enrolled through a virtual design, the participants were between about 18 and 89 years of age and came from about two dozen US areas. Using immunoSEQ multiplex PCR, the repertoire was profiled, and TCRdb retains in-frame clones only, with some absent. The top ten clones hold around 6.5% of a sample with approximately 160,000 clones, roughly 87% of them seen once. The receptor was derived from a woman aged 50 to 65 who had recovered from COVID-19. The chain uses TRBV6-2 or TRBV6-3 and TRBJ2-7; 8 bases align to TRBD1. The sample comprised PBMCs or T cells enriched from blood (not recorded which). CDR3 bases: TGTGCCAGCAGTTACACACCGGGACAGGTGTCCTACGAGCAGTACTTC. Residues: CASSYTPGQVSYEQYF.